This TCR beta chain was retrieved from a study of sequential checkpoint blockade in melanoma. Study overall: Both treatment sequences were followed by maintenance nivolumab. TCRβ was sequenced from DNA of 90 or so pretreatment tumors.

Treatment specified: randomized to nivolumab then ipilimumab (arm A) or the reverse (arm B). None of the patients previously received DNA-damaging chemotherapy. This clone was found a few times. Data came from immunoSEQ multiplex PCR; TCRdb stores just in-frame clones and leaves some out. Of under 2,500 clones in the sample, approximately 33% were seen once. Germline CDR1 SGDLS, CDR2 YYNGEE. The V end was cut by 4 bases, the J end by 7 bases, with 20 bases between. CDR3 length equals 16 residues. The material was tumor tissue (inferred from file names), obtained from a patient given nivolumab and ipilimumab in sequence. The TCR was taken from a human donor with melanoma. The chain employs TRBV9 and TRBJ1-4; TRBD1 might be the D (5 bases). In DNA form, the CDR3 reads TGTGCCAGCAGCCCGTTTGCTGGGGGTCGCGGTGAAAAACTGTTTTTT. Translation gives CASSPFAGGRGEKLFF.